This TCR beta chain was profiled in a study of Graves' ophthalmopathy and Graves' hyperthyroidism. CDR1 and CDR2 (germline): SGHRS, YFSETQ. CDR3 length: 16 residues. Points from the study as a whole: Most thyroid clonotypes with frequency above 0.001 were detected in blood too. Sensitivity reached more than 70% and specificity 72.22% when the model predicted ophthalmopathy progression.

RNA transcripts yielded amplified TCR beta CDR3 regions. A first-round RT-PCR used HTBI primers, followed by a second-round multiplex PCR. TCRdb analysed the multiplex PCR reads with MiXCR anew, one entry per CDR3 protein. The repertoire holds 500,000 to 700,000 distinct CDR3 sequences, with less than 45% as singletons. Notes on this clonotype: The antigen is not known. At one end, the junction sequence differs from germline, possibly due to a read error.

Source material: peripheral blood or thyroid tissue (not recorded which). The TCR originated in an adult man with Graves' hyperthyroidism. The rearrangement joins TRBV5-1 to TRBJ2-4; D might be TRBD2 (5 bases). In DNA, the CDR3 is TGTGCCAGCCGCACCCGGGGTGGGGAAGCCAAAAACATTCAGTACTTC. As protein: CASRTRGGEAKNIQYF. Complete variable domain (other parts from reference TRBV5-1 and TRBJ2-4): KAGVTQTPRYLIKTRGQQVTLSCSPISGHRSVSWYQQTPGQGLQFLFEYFSETQRNKGNFPGRFSGRQFSNSRSEMNVSTLELGDSALYLCASRTRGGEAKNIQYFGAGTRLSVL.